This T cell receptor beta chain was profiled in a study of cytomegalovirus exposure and HLA in healthy donors. Study context: Falling in the Caucasian-associated ancestry cluster were approximately 84% of around 370 genotyped donors.

Trimming at V came to 4 bases and at J to 4 bases, leaving 6 bases not matched to a gene. From germline, CDR1 is ENHRY and CDR2 SYGVKD. The CDR3 contains 15 residues. The PCR made use of 60 Vbeta and 13 Jbeta primers. Assay used: immunoSEQ multiplex PCR; TCRdb lists only in-frame clones, some missing. The top ten hold just under 6.5% of the sample, which has more than 95,000 clones, 75% to 80% seen once. Sequenced sample: PBMCs. This sequence joins TRBV10-3 and TRBJ2-5, with 10 bases matching TRBD1. This clonotype was obtained from a woman between 40 and 55 years old in good health and CMV-seronegative. The CDR3 spells CAISGETGGGETQYF. CDR3 DNA sequence: TGTGCCATCAGTGGGGAGACAGGGGGCGGAGAGACCCAGTACTTC.